This entry features one TCR beta chain sequence. Its antigen is still unknown. With 5 bases clipped from V and 4 bases from J, the junction kept 18 bases outside the gene matches. CDR3 length: 20 residues. Germline CDR1 is SEHNR and CDR2 is FQNEAQ (reference sequence). The authors ran a second PCR of roughly 6 to 12 cycles using a sample-barcoded 5' primer and a J-beta primer mix. Every cDNA was tagged by a template-switch adaptor with 12 random nucleotides. One entry per CDR3 protein, called by TCRdb with MiXCR from the 5' RACE reads. Among about 1.1 million distinct CDR3 sequences listed, 35% to 40% were seen once. These data originate in a study of blood T cells in healthy people across ages. Study-level points and caveats: When set beside aged donors, long-lived donors presented more naive CD4+ cells and higher diversity.

Sequenced: blood. The chain has TRBV7-9 and TRBJ2-3, with 13 bases matching TRBD2. This clonotype was obtained from a man aged 18 to 30 in good health. The CDR3 bases are TGTGCCAGCAGCCCCCCGACTAGCGGGGGGCGGGATGGATACGCAGATACGCAGTATTTT. Its translation: CASSPPTSGGRDGYADTQYF.